This T cell receptor beta chain was observed in a study of regulatory T cells in long-lasting Graves disease. Overall study results and limits: The number of shared public clonotypes was higher in persistent patients (around 2,700) than new patients (roughly 970). Accuracy might have suffered from few samples.

Remarks on this clonotype: No antigen is known for it.

Sequencing libraries for TCR beta were prepared with iRepertoire HTBI primers and Arm-PCR of CDR3 regions. TCRdb processed the multiplex PCR reads anew with MiXCR; each CDR3 protein has one entry. The data hold about half a million distinct CDR3 sequences, with approximately 23% observed a single time. Described time point: persistent/refractory GD, antithyroid drugs over 5 years with positive TRAb. Isolated PBMC RNA provided the starting material for the TCR library. Patients met American Thyroid Association criteria for Graves' disease. The CDR3 runs 14 residues. V was trimmed by 5 bases and J by 3 bases, leaving 14 bases between them. Per the germline V gene, CDR1 is SEHNR and CDR2 is FQNEAQ (reference sequence).

The chain combines TRBV7-9 with TRBJ2-7; TRBD1 might be the D (6 bases). This sequence originates from a female donor with Graves disease. Sample: peripheral blood mononuclear cells (PBMCs), taken when the disease was refractory, from a patient treated with antithyroid drugs. The CDR3 sequence: CASSVPGHLYEQYF. As DNA, the CDR3 is TGTGCCAGCAGCGTACCGGGACACCTCTACGAGCAGTACTTC.